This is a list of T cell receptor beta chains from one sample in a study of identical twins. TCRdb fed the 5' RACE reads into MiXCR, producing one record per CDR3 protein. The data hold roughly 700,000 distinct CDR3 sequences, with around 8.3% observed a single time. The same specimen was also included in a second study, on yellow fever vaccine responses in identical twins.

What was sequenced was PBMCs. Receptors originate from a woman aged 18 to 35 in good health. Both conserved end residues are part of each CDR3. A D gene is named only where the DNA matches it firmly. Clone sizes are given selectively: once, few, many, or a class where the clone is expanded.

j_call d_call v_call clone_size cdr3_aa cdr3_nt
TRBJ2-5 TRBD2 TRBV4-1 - CASSQETGGPGETQYF TGCGCCAGCAGCCAAGAGACGGGGGGGCCGGGGGAGACCCAGTACTTC
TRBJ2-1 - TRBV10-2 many CASSDLREIDNEQFF TGCGCCAGCAGTGATCTCCGGGAGATTGACAATGAGCAGTTCTTC
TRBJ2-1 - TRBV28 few CASSSRSDHYNEQFF TGTGCCAGCAGCTCTCGGTCCGACCATTACAATGAGCAGTTCTTC
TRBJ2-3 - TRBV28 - CASSLGQLTDTQYF TGTGCCAGCAGTCTAGGACAGCTCACAGATACGCAGTATTTT
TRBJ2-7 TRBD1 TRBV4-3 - CASSQDGTGPYEQYF TGCGCCAGCAGCCAAGATGGGACAGGGCCCTACGAGCAGTACTTC
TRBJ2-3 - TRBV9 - CASSADLSTDTQYF TGTGCCAGCAGCGCTGACCTTAGCACAGATACGCAGTATTTT
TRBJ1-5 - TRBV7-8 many CASSLRAGVQPQHF TGTGCCAGCAGCTTACGGGCAGGGGTTCAGCCCCAGCATTTT
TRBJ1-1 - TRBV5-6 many CASRQSSDTEAFF TGTGCCAGCAGACAAAGTTCGGACACTGAAGCTTTCTTT
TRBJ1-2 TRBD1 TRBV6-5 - CASGTGAYGYTF TGTGCCAGCGGGACAGGGGCCTATGGCTACACCTTC
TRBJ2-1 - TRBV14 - CASSRTSIYNEQFF TGTGCCAGCAGTCGTACCTCCATATACAATGAGCAGTTCTTC
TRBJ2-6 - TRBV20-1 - CSAGDLGWPGANVLTF TGCAGTGCTGGTGACCTAGGGTGGCCTGGGGCCAACGTCCTGACTTTC
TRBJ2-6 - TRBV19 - CASSMADSYSGANVLTF TGTGCCAGTAGTATGGCCGACAGTTACTCTGGGGCCAACGTCCTGACTTTC
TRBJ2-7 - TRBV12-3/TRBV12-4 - CASSPGWGFEQYF TGTGCCAGCAGTCCCGGTTGGGGTTTCGAGCAGTACTTC
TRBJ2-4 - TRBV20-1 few CSAPGYLAKNIQYF TGCAGTGCTCCGGGGTATCTAGCCAAAAACATTCAGTACTTC
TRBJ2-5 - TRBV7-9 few CASSPPSRETQYF TGTGCCAGCAGCCCGCCCTCGCGGGAGACCCAGTACTTC
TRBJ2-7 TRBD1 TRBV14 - CASSITTGISEQYF TGTGCCAGCAGCATTACGACAGGGATCTCCGAGCAGTACTTC
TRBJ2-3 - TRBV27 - CASSTRTASTDTQYF TGTGCCAGCAGTACCCGGACGGCTAGCACAGATACGCAGTATTTT
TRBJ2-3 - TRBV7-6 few CASSRLGGSTDTQYF TGTGCCAGCAGCAGACTCGGGGGAAGCACAGATACGCAGTATTTT
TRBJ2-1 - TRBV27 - CASSSGTSGWSEQFF TGTGCCAGCAGTTCAGGGACTTCGGGATGGAGTGAGCAGTTCTTC
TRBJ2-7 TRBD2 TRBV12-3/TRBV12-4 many CASSFASGLGEQYF TGTGCCAGCAGTTTTGCTAGCGGACTAGGGGAGCAGTACTTC
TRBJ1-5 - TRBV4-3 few CASSQNLGNQPQHF TGCGCCAGCAGCCAAAACCTAGGGAATCAGCCCCAGCATTTT
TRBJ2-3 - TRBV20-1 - CSAKDWTSTDTQYF TGCAGTGCCAAGGACTGGACCAGCACAGATACGCAGTATTTT
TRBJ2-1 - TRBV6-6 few CASSDYRDEQFF TGTGCCAGCAGCGATTACCGGGATGAGCAGTTCTTC
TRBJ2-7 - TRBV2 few CASSMVGLPYEQYF TGTGCCAGCAGTATGGTAGGTTTACCCTACGAGCAGTACTTC
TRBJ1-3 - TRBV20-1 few CSATSATGNTIYF TGCAGTGCTACTTCAGCCACTGGAAACACCATATATTTT
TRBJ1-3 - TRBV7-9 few CASSLALEVAGNTIYF TGTGCCAGCAGCTTAGCGCTCGAGGTCGCTGGAAACACCATATATTTT
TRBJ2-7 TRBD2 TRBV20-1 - CSASGRGTYEQYF TGCAGTGCTTCCGGGAGGGGGACCTACGAGCAGTACTTC
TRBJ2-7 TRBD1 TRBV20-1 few CSANRRQGPSSYEQYF TGCAGTGCTAACCGTAGACAGGGGCCGAGCTCCTACGAGCAGTACTTC
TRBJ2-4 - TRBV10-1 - CASVISAAKNIQYF TGCGCCAGCGTTATCTCGGCAGCCAAAAACATTCAGTACTTC
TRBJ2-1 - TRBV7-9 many CASSPRGYEQFF TGTGCCAGCAGCCCCCGAGGCTATGAGCAGTTCTTC
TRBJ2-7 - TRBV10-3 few CAISESTGLGEYF TGTGCCATCAGTGAGTCGACTGGTCTTGGGGAGTACTTC
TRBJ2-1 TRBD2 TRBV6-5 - CASSYFGLVNEQFF TGTGCCAGCAGTTACTTTGGACTAGTCAATGAGCAGTTCTTC
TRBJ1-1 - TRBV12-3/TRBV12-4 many CASSLNQGGYTEAFF TGTGCCAGCAGTTTAAATCAGGGAGGGTACACTGAAGCTTTCTTT
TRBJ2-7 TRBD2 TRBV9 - CASSPASGGLREQYF TGTGCCAGCAGCCCCGCGAGCGGGGGGTTGAGGGAGCAGTACTTC
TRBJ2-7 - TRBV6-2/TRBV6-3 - CSSDGGRETYEQYF TGTTCCTCCGATGGAGGAAGAGAAACCTACGAGCAGTACTTC
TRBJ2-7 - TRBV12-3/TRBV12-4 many CASRSGQGYEQYF TGTGCCAGCAGATCGGGACAAGGCTACGAGCAGTACTTC
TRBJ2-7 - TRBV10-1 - CASSESGGNWDEQYF TGCGCCAGCAGTGAGTCGGGAGGTAATTGGGACGAGCAGTACTTC
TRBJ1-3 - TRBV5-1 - CASSPGQISGNTIYF TGCGCCAGCAGCCCTGGACAGATCTCTGGAAACACCATATATTTT
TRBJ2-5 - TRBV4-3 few CASSPEGAKEETQYF TGCGCCAGCAGCCCTGAGGGAGCGAAGGAAGAGACCCAGTACTTC
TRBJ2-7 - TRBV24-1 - CATSDEGSGVYEQYF TGTGCCACCAGTGATGAGGGGAGTGGAGTCTACGAGCAGTACTTC
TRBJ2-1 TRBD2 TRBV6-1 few CASSVAGGPKNEQFF TGTGCCAGCAGCGTAGCGGGAGGGCCAAAGAATGAGCAGTTCTTC
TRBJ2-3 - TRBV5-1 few CASRKPGLSSLDTQYF TGCGCCAGCAGAAAGCCGGGACTCTCCTCCCTGGATACGCAGTATTTT
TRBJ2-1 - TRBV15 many CATSRVISNEQFF TGTGCCACCAGCAGAGTGATCTCCAATGAGCAGTTCTTC
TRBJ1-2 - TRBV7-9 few CASSKEDISNYGYTF TGTGCCAGCAGCAAGGAGGACATTTCTAACTATGGCTACACCTTC
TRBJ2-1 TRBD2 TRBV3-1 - CASSQDLPRGGWNEQFF TGTGCCAGCAGCCAAGATCTTCCGCGGGGGGGCTGGAATGAGCAGTTCTTC
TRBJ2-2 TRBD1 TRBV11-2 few CASSFPHRATGTTGELFF TGTGCCAGCAGCTTTCCCCATCGCGCGACAGGGACAACCGGGGAGCTGTTTTTT
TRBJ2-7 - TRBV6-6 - CASSYGQGNEQYF TGTGCCAGCAGTTACGGTCAGGGAAACGAGCAGTACTTC
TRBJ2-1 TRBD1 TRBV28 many CASSDRGNEQFF TGTGCCAGCAGTGACAGGGGGAATGAGCAGTTCTTC
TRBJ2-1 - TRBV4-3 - CASSQEPNNEQFF TGCGCCAGCAGCCAAGAACCGAACAATGAGCAGTTCTTC
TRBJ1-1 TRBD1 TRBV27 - CASSSGLTGAKNTEAFF TGTGCCAGCAGTTCCGGGCTCACAGGGGCAAAGAACACTGAAGCTTTCTTT
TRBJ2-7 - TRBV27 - CASSPTETMYEQYF TGTGCCAGCAGCCCAACGGAGACTATGTACGAGCAGTACTTC
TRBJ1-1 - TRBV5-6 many CASSRLPSEAFF TGTGCCAGCAGCCGACTTCCCTCTGAAGCTTTCTTT
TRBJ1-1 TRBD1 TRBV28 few CASRDWTGGDTEAFF TGTGCCAGCAGAGACTGGACAGGGGGCGACACTGAAGCTTTCTTT
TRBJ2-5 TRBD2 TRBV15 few CATSRDPPGGLQETQYF TGTGCCACCAGCAGAGATCCCCCGGGGGGGCTCCAAGAGACCCAGTACTTC